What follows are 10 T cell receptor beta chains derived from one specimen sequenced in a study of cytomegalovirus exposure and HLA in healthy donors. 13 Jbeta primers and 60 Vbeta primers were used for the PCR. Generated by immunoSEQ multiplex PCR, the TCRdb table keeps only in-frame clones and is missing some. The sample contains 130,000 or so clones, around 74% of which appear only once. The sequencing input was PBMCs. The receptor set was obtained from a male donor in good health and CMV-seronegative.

CDR3 nucleotide sequence: TGTGCCAGCAGCTTGGGCGGGGAGGGGAACTATGGCTACACCTTC. It yields the protein CASSLGGEGNYGYTF. J is TRBJ1-2 and V is TRBV5-6; possibly TRBD1 for D (5 bases). Germline CDR1 and CDR2: SGHDT and YYEEEE. V gave up 0 bases and J gave up 2 bases, with 11 bases separating them. This CDR3 comprises 15 residues.

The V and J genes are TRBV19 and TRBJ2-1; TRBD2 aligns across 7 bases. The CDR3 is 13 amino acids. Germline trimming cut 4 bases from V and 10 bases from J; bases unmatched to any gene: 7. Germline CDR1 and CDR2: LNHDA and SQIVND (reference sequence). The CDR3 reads CASSTQFSGEQFF. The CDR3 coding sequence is TGTGCCAGTAGTACACAATTTAGCGGGGAGCAGTTCTTC. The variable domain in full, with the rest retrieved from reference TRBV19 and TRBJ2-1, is DGGITQSPKYLFRKEGQNVTLSCEQNLNHDAMYWYRQDPGQGLRLIYYSQIVNDFQKGDIAEGYSVSREKKESFPLTVTSAQKNPTAFYLCASSTQFSGEQFFGPGTRLTVL.

CDR3 region: CASSPRGGEYTGELFF. CDR3 nucleotide sequence: TGTGCCAGCAGCCCACGGGGGGGGGAATACACCGGGGAGCTGTTTTTT. The chain has TRBV7-6 and TRBJ2-2; 8 bases agree with TRBD2. CDR1 SGHVS and CDR2 FNYEAQ come from the germline V gene. V gave up 5 bases and J gave up 3 bases; unmatched junction bases: 8. This CDR3 spans 16 amino acids.

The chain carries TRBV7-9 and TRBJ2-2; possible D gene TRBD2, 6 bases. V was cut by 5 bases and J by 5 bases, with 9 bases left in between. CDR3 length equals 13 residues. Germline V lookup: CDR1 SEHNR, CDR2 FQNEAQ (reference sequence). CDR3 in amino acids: CASSHGGTGELFF. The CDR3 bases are TGTGCCAGCAGCCACGGAGGGACCGGGGAGCTGTTTTTT.

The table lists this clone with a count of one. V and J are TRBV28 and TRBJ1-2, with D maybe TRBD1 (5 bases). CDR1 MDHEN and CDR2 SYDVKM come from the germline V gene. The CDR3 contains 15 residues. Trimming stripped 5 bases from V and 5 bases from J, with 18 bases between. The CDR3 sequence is CASSRSQGLKYGYTF. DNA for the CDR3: TGTGCCAGCAGTCGGTCGCAGGGTCTGAAGTATGGCTACACCTTC.

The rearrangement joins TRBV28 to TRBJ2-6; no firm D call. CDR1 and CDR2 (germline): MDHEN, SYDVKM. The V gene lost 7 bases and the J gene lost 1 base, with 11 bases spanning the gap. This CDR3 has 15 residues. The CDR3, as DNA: TGTGCCAGCAAGATTAGCCTATCTGGGGCCAACGTCCTGACTTTC. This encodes CASKISLSGANVLTF.

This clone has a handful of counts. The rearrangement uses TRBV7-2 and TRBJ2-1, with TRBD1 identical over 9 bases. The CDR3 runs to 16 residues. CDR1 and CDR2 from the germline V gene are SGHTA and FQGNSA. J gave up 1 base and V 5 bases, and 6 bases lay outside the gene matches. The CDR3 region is CASSGQQGASYNEQFF. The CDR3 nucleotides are TGTGCCAGCAGCGGTCAACAGGGGGCGTCCTACAATGAGCAGTTCTTC.

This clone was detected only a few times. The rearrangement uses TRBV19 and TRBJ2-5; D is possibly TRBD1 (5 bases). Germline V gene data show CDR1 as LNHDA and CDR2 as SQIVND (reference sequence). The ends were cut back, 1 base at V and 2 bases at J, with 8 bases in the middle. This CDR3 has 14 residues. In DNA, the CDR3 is TGTGCCAGTAGTATAGTACCAGGGCAAGAGACCCAGTACTTC. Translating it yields CASSIVPGQETQYF.

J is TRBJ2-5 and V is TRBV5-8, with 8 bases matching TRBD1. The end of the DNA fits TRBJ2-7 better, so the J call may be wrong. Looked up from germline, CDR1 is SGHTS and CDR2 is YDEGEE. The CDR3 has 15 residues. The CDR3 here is CASSLGTGKDSEQYF. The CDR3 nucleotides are TGTGCCAGCAGCTTGGGGACAGGGAAGGATAGCGAGCAGTACTTC.

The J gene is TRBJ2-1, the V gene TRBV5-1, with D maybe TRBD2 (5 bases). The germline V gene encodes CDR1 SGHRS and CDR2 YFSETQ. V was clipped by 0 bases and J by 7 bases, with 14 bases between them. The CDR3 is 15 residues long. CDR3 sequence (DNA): TGCGCCAGCAGCTTGGTTCCGGGGTACTCTAATGAGCAGTTCTTC. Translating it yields CASSLVPGYSNEQFF.